This is a list of T cell receptor beta chains from one sample in a study of spatial heterogeneity in lung cancer. One entry per CDR3 protein, called by TCRdb with MiXCR from the 5' RACE reads. The table includes over 25,000 distinct CDR3 sequences, approximately 6.5% detected once. Sequenced here: lung tumor tissue, sampled at surgery. Source of these receptors: a male donor with early-stage non-small cell lung cancer. Each CDR3 is given with its conserved first and last residue. A D gene is named only where the DNA matches it firmly. Size is stated for part of the rows, as once, few or many counts, or as a class when the clone is expanded.

j_call v_call clone_size d_call cdr3_aa cdr3_nt
TRBJ2-3 TRBV5-6 few TRBD2 CASSLFTSGGPSTDTQYF TGTGCCAGCAGCTTGTTCACTAGCGGGGGGCCTTCCACAGATACGCAGTATTTT
TRBJ2-2 TRBV6-5 many - CASRQMSSAGELFF TGTGCCAGCAGACAGATGTCTTCGGCCGGGGAGCTGTTTTTT
TRBJ1-4 TRBV18 few - CASSPRSNDEKLFF TGTGCCAGCTCACCACGTTCAAATGATGAAAAACTGTTTTTT
TRBJ2-2 TRBV10-3 few - CAISSSRDPSNTGELFF TGTGCCATCAGTAGCAGCCGGGACCCCTCGAACACCGGGGAGCTGTTTTTT
TRBJ1-5 TRBV20-1 many - CSAKGSSNQPQHF TGCAGTGCTAAGGGATCTAGCAATCAGCCCCAGCATTTT
TRBJ2-3 TRBV7-8 few TRBD2 CASRIAGNADTQYF TGTGCCAGCAGAATAGCGGGGAACGCAGATACGCAGTATTTT
TRBJ2-5 TRBV7-2 many TRBD2 CASSLAASGEQETQYF TGTGCCAGCAGCTTAGCGGCCAGCGGGGAACAAGAGACCCAGTACTTC
TRBJ1-1 TRBV10-3 many - CAIRSTGTLAFF TGTGCCATCAGATCCACTGGGACGCTGGCTTTCTTT
TRBJ2-5 TRBV25-1 - TRBD1 CASSELGTGQETQYF TGTGCCAGCAGTGAATTGGGGACAGGGCAAGAGACCCAGTACTTC
TRBJ1-5 TRBV19 few TRBD1 CASSIGPKGGDQPQHF TGTGCCAGTAGTATAGGCCCGAAAGGGGGCGATCAGCCCCAGCATTTT
TRBJ2-2 TRBV9 many - CASSVDGRAAGELFF TGTGCCAGCAGCGTAGACGGGCGCGCGGCCGGGGAGCTGTTTTTT
TRBJ1-2 TRBV7-2 many TRBD1 CASSSNRGSGYTF TGTGCCAGCAGCTCCAACAGGGGTAGTGGCTACACCTTC
TRBJ2-7 TRBV20-1 - - CSARDIFYEQYF TGCAGTGCTAGAGATATTTTCTACGAGCAGTACTTC
TRBJ1-2 TRBV28 many - CASSFPGEYYGYTF TGTGCCAGCAGTTTCCCAGGGGAGTACTATGGCTACACCTTC
TRBJ1-2 TRBV5-5 few - CASSSFSSTNYGYTF TGTGCCAGCAGCTCCTTCAGCTCAACTAACTATGGCTACACCTTC
TRBJ1-2 TRBV5-1 few - CASSPGSAIYGYTF TGCGCCAGCAGTCCAGGGTCCGCCATCTATGGCTACACCTTC
TRBJ1-5 TRBV7-2 many TRBD1 CASSAGTGYGQPQHF TGTGCCAGCAGTGCTGGGACAGGGTACGGTCAGCCCCAGCATTTT
TRBJ2-1 TRBV28 many - CASSRLGSEGDNEQFF TGTGCCAGCAGCCGCCTGGGAAGTGAGGGAGACAATGAGCAGTTCTTC
TRBJ2-3 TRBV3-1 many - CASSPRGLTDTQYF TGTGCCAGCAGCCCCCGGGGCCTCACAGATACGCAGTATTTT
TRBJ2-3 TRBV18 many - CASSPRGEDTQYF TGTGCCAGCTCACCACGGGGCGAAGATACGCAGTATTTT
TRBJ2-7 TRBV7-9 few TRBD1 CASSFRDRTYEQYF TGTGCCAGCAGCTTCCGGGACAGGACCTACGAGCAGTACTTC
TRBJ2-3 TRBV9 many - CASSPGLSDTQYF TGTGCCAGCAGCCCGGGACTGTCAGATACGCAGTATTTT
TRBJ2-3 TRBV10-3 - - CAISRVSTDTQYF TGTGCCATCAGCCGGGTTTCCACAGATACGCAGTATTTT
TRBJ1-2 TRBV28 - TRBD1 CASSVLDRVNGYTF TGTGCCAGCAGTGTCCTTGACAGGGTAAATGGCTACACCTTC
TRBJ2-7 TRBV6-1 many TRBD1 CASSEWDRNDYEQYF TGTGCCAGCAGTGAATGGGACAGAAATGACTACGAGCAGTACTTC
TRBJ2-2 TRBV19 many - CASSTQGNTGELFF TGTGCCAGTAGTACCCAGGGGAACACCGGGGAGCTGTTTTTT
TRBJ1-6 TRBV15 - - CATSRDTGVGSPLHF TGTGCCACCAGCAGAGATACGGGGGTAGGTTCACCCCTCCACTTT
TRBJ2-7 TRBV4-1 many - CASSQESSAGYEQYF TGCGCCAGCAGCCAAGAATCTAGTGCAGGGTACGAGCAGTACTTC
TRBJ1-2 TRBV29-1 few - CSVEAGRRNYGYTF TGCAGCGTTGAAGCGGGCAGAAGAAACTATGGCTACACCTTC
TRBJ1-6 TRBV5-1 many TRBD1 CASSSETGQQFKLPLHF TGCGCCAGCAGCTCAGAGACGGGACAGCAATTTAAGTTGCCCCTCCACTTT
TRBJ1-5 TRBV27 many - CASSLSPRGPRGNQPQHF TGTGCCAGCAGTTTATCCCCCCGGGGCCCGAGAGGCAATCAGCCCCAGCATTTT
TRBJ2-2 TRBV4-3 - - CASSQETANTGELFF TGCGCCAGCAGCCAAGAAACTGCGAACACCGGGGAGCTGTTTTTT
TRBJ1-5 TRBV20-1 many - CSASGPNQPQHF TGCAGTGCTAGTGGGCCCAATCAGCCCCAGCATTTT
TRBJ1-3 TRBV6-5 - - CASSPDRFSGNTIYF TGTGCCAGCAGCCCGGACAGATTCTCTGGAAACACCATATATTTT
TRBJ2-5 TRBV7-2 many - CASSWGQQETQYF TGTGCCAGCAGCTGGGGCCAGCAAGAGACCCAGTACTTC
TRBJ1-5 TRBV3-1 medium-sized - CASSQGRGTQHF TGTGCCAGCAGCCAAGGACGGGGTACCCAGCATTTT
TRBJ1-1 TRBV5-1 few - CASSLDGDTEAFF TGCGCCAGCAGCTTGGATGGGGACACTGAAGCTTTCTTT
TRBJ2-2 TRBV18 few - CASSATYTGELFF TGTGCCAGCTCAGCGACCTACACCGGGGAGCTGTTTTTT
TRBJ2-3 TRBV15 - TRBD2 CATSRGMGLAEDTQYF TGTGCCACCAGCAGGGGCATGGGACTAGCGGAAGATACGCAGTATTTT
TRBJ2-1 TRBV7-7 few TRBD1 CASSAKTGGEQFF TGTGCTAGCAGCGCGAAGACAGGGGGGGAGCAGTTCTTC
TRBJ1-1 TRBV11-2 many - CASSLGHGQTAFF TGTGCCAGCAGCTTAGGACACGGACAGACGGCTTTCTTT
TRBJ1-5 TRBV9 many - CASSVDDSYQPQHF TGTGCCAGCAGCGTAGATGATTCTTATCAGCCCCAGCATTTT
TRBJ1-3 TRBV18 few TRBD1 CASSPGTANSGNTIYF TGTGCCAGCTCACCCGGGACAGCAAACTCTGGAAACACCATATATTTT
TRBJ2-5 TRBV21-1 few - CASSKLRTSPETQYF TGTGCCAGCAGCAAACTCCGGACTAGTCCAGAGACCCAGTACTTC
TRBJ2-3 TRBV11-2 many TRBD2 CASSLGLAGFTDTQYF TGTGCCAGCAGCTTAGGTCTAGCGGGGTTCACAGATACGCAGTATTTT
TRBJ2-1 TRBV9 many - CASSVNPLVSEQFF TGTGCCAGCAGCGTTAACCCCCTCGTTAGTGAGCAGTTCTTC
TRBJ2-5 TRBV7-9 - - CASSRRQLSETQYF TGTGCCAGCAGCCGCAGACAGCTATCGGAGACCCAGTACTTC
TRBJ1-2 TRBV29-1 many - CSAGGGTNYGYTF TGCAGCGCCGGTGGGGGAACTAACTATGGCTACACCTTC
TRBJ1-1 TRBV6-2/TRBV6-3 - - CASSYGGFFMNTEAFF TGTGCCAGCAGTTATGGGGGGTTTTTCATGAACACTGAAGCTTTCTTT
TRBJ1-4 TRBV12-3/TRBV12-4 many TRBD1 CASTDSGGSSEKLFF TGTGCCAGCACCGACTCAGGGGGCTCGTCGGAAAAACTGTTTTTT
TRBJ1-1 TRBV6-5 many - CASGLPGGTEAFF TGTGCCAGCGGTCTCCCCGGGGGCACTGAAGCTTTCTTT
TRBJ2-6 TRBV4-3 many - CASSQAYRASGANVLTF TGCGCCAGCAGCCAAGCTTACAGGGCCTCTGGGGCCAACGTCCTGACTTTC
TRBJ1-1 TRBV20-1 many - CSYTRSTEAFF TGCAGTTACACCAGAAGCACTGAAGCTTTCTTT
TRBJ2-2 TRBV29-1 many - CSVEYEETGNTGELFF TGCAGCGTTGAATATGAGGAGACAGGGAACACCGGGGAGCTGTTTTTT
TRBJ2-7 TRBV25-1 - - CASSALGHGSTYEQYF TGTGCCAGCAGTGCCCTCGGACACGGGTCCACCTACGAGCAGTACTTC
TRBJ2-3 TRBV5-1 - - CASSLEAGRADTQYF TGCGCCAGCAGCTTGGAGGCAGGGCGCGCAGATACGCAGTATTTT
TRBJ2-5 TRBV7-2 - TRBD2 CASSRTSPETQYF TGTGCCAGCAGCCGGACTAGCCCAGAGACCCAGTACTTC